The 10 T cell receptor beta chains in this list originate from one sample, sequenced in a study of blood T cell repertoires in COVID-19. The protocol was immunoSEQ multiplex PCR, while the TCRdb copy is restricted to in-frame clones and leaves out a portion. Of about 130,000 clones detected, roughly four fifths appear once; the ten largest clones hold 15% to 20%. Sequencing was done on a sample of peripheral blood. The receptors come from a man younger than 40 with COVID-19, enrolled during active disease.

This clone was detected only a few times. V usage is TRBV18 and J usage is TRBJ1-4; 8 bases fit TRBD1. The CDR3 runs 15 residues. Germline CDR1 is KGHSH and CDR2 is LQKENI. V lost 5 bases, J lost 5 bases, and 7 bases stayed unmatched. The CDR3 sequence is CASSSQQGENEKLFF. For the CDR3, the DNA is TGTGCCAGCTCATCCCAACAGGGGGAGAATGAAAAACTGTTTTTT. Supplemented by reference TRBV18 and TRBJ1-4, the full variable domain reads NAGVMQNPRHLVRRRGQEARLRCSPMKGHSHVYWYRQLPEEGLKFMVYLQKENIIDESGMPKERFSAEFPKEGPSILRIQQVVRGDSAAYFCASSSQQGENEKLFFGSGTQLSVL.

About this clone: Different DNA sequences within this sample yield the same CDR3. This chain uses TRBV27 with TRBJ1-2; D gene ambiguous. The CDR3 extends over 13 amino acids. CDR1 is MNHEY and CDR2 is SMNVEV in the germline V gene (reference sequence). Between the trimmed V and J ends, which lost 5 bases and 4 bases, there was a span of 11 bases. CDR3 in DNA: TGTGCCAGCAGTCTGTCAGGTGTCTATGGCTACACCTTC. Protein product: CASSLSGVYGYTF.

This clone was counted once. The chain combines TRBV5-1 with TRBJ1-1; D is unclear. Trimming left V 4 bases short and J 5 bases short, with 15 bases between. Germline V gives CDR1 SGHRS, CDR2 YFSETQ. The CDR3 runs to 14 residues. The CDR3 region has the DNA TGCGCCAGCAGCACAGACGGGGATCGGACTGAAGCTTTCTTT. As protein: CASSTDGDRTEAFF.

This clone was seen just once. The chain has TRBV28 and TRBJ2-1, with 7 bases fitting TRBD2. The V gene's germline CDR1 is MDHEN and CDR2 SYDVKM. J lost 0 bases, V lost 4 bases, and 3 bases had no gene match. The CDR3 runs 15 residues. CDR3 protein: CASSWGGNSYNEQFF. CDR3 DNA: TGTGCCAGCAGTTGGGGGGGGAACTCCTACAATGAGCAGTTCTTC.

The chain is built from TRBV29-1 and TRBJ1-5, with TRBD1 identical over 9 bases. The CDR3 consists of 13 residues. The J segment lost 6 bases and the V segment lost 7 bases, leaving 7 bases of the junction unmatched. Germline-derived CDR1 and CDR2 are SQVTM and ANQGSEA. CDR3 sequence (DNA): TGCAGCGCGACACAGGGGGCGTTTCAGCCCCAGCATTTT. It is translated as CSATQGAFQPQHF.

This clone has only one observation. V is TRBV7-3 and J is TRBJ1-2; 9 bases are a match to TRBD1. V dropped 5 bases and J dropped 8; count of bases not matched to a gene: 6. The CDR3 has 13 residues. Germline V lookup: CDR1 SGHTA, CDR2 FQGTGA. This chain's CDR3 is CASSPGQGQGYTF. The CDR3 nucleotides are TGTGCCAGCAGCCCAGGACAGGGGCAGGGCTACACCTTC. The full variable domain, completed using reference TRBV7-3 and TRBJ1-2, is GAGVSQTPSNKVTEKGKYVELRCDPISGHTALYWYRQSLGQGPEFLIYFQGTGAADDSGLPNDRFFAVRPEGSVSTLKIQRTERGDSAVYLCASSPGQGQGYTFGSGTRLTVV.

V is TRBV29-1 and J is TRBJ2-5; a weak D match, TRBD2 (5 bases). This CDR3 region has 12 residues. Trimming took off 2 bases at V and 5 bases at J, with 9 bases between the two ends. The germline gives CDR1 SQVTM, CDR2 ANQGSEA. CDR3 DNA: TGCAGCGTTGAACGGGATGAGGAGACCCAGTACTTC. This sequence encodes CSVERDEETQYF. Variable domain in full (rest from reference TRBV29-1 and TRBJ2-5): SAVISQKPSRDICQRGTSLTIQCQVDSQVTMMFWYRQQPGQSLTLIATANQGSEATYESGFVIDKFPISRPNLTFSTLTVSNMSPEDSSIYLCSVERDEETQYFGPGTRLLVL.

This clone came up once. The rearrangement links TRBV7-2 to TRBJ1-5, with D perhaps matching TRBD1 (6 bases). The germline gives CDR1 SGHTA, CDR2 FQGNSA. The CDR3 loop spans 14 amino acids. V was shortened by 1 base and J by 4 bases, with 8 bases between the two germline ends. CDR3 amino acids: CASSLEGGNQPQHF. CDR3 DNA sequence: TGTGCCAGCAGCTTAGAAGGGGGAAATCAGCCCCAGCATTTT.

The J gene is TRBJ2-7, the V gene TRBV5-1, with TRBD2 as a possible D gene (6 bases). The germline CDR1 and CDR2 sequences are SGHRS and YFSETQ. The ends were cut back, 0 bases at V and 2 bases at J, with 12 bases in the middle. The CDR3 sequence is 15 residues long. The CDR3: CASSLGGTVTYEQYF. DNA of the CDR3: TGCGCCAGCAGCTTGGGGGGGACTGTTACCTACGAGCAGTACTTC.

With regard to this clone: At one of its ends the junction is not consistent with the germline gene, which may arise from a read error. V is TRBV6-2 or TRBV6-3 and J is TRBJ2-1; perhaps TRBD2 as D (6 bases). Germline lookup yields CDR1 MNHEY and CDR2 SVGEGT. The CDR3 length is 15 residues. This chain's CDR3 is CASSFTRDSHNEQFF. The CDR3, as DNA: TGTGCCAGCAGTTTCACCCGGGACTCCCACAATGAGCAGTTCTTC.